This T cell receptor (beta chain) is from a study of radiation and T cells in renal cell carcinoma. The repertoire was sequenced with immunoSEQ multiplex PCR; TCRdb's copy has only in-frame clones and lacks some. In the table there are just under 80,000 clones, 80% to 90% of which are singletons. CDR1 is MDHEN and CDR2 is SYDVKM in the germline V gene. V was pared by 8 bases and J by 3 bases, with 3 bases of the junction left unmatched. The CDR3 runs 12 residues. Time point specified: blood 2 weeks post-SBRT. The treatment denotes: 15 Gy SBRT to primary tumor, nephrectomy 4 weeks later. Blood was sampled at baseline, 2 weeks and 4 weeks after SBRT.

The receptor was isolated from a woman in her 50s with renal cell carcinoma. The chain joins TRBV28 to TRBJ2-7, with 8 bases identical to TRBD2. Sample: blood, taken from a patient whose treatment included radiotherapy and nephrectomy. The CDR3 here is CASCGGSYEQYF. CDR3 DNA: TGTGCCAGCTGCGGGGGGAGCTACGAGCAGTACTTC. Supplemented by reference TRBV28 and TRBJ2-7, the full variable domain reads DVKVTQSSRYLVKRTGEKVFLECVQDMDHENMFWYRQDPGLGLRLIYFSYDVKMKEKGDIPEGYSVSREKKERFSLILESASTNQTSMYLCASCGGSYEQYFGPGTRLTVT.